These 7 T cell receptor beta chains share one sample of origin, sequenced in a study of vaccination and CD4 T cells after COVID-19. Cultured CD4+ T-cell DNA underwent Oncomine TCR Beta short-read sequencing. Each CDR3 protein is one row after TCRdb ran MiXCR on the PCR reads. This table holds roughly 14,000 distinct CDR3 sequences, around a third found once. The sample's treatment: roughly 11-day PBMC culture with coronavirus spike peptide pools or control peptides (ViraFEST assay). These receptors have no known antigen. Specimen: CD4+ T cells from blood, cultured in vitro, collected after SARS-CoV-2 vaccination. These receptors were obtained from a human donor who had recovered from COVID-19.

The gene calls are TRBV27 and TRBJ2-7; D possibly corresponds to TRBD1 (6 bases). The CDR3 is made up of 15 amino acids. Trimming left V 7 bases short and J 6 bases short, with 22 bases between. Looked up from germline, CDR1 is MNHEY and CDR2 is SMNVEV (reference sequence). The CDR3 spells CASKPLGAVPSEQYF. The CDR3 region has the DNA TGTGCCAGCAAACCCCTGGGGGCCGTCCCCTCCGAGCAGTACTTC.

This clonotype was counted a few times. The chain links TRBV19 to TRBJ2-7; D remains ambiguous. The CDR3 runs 15 residues. The V end was cut by 1 base, the J end by 2 bases, with 12 bases between. Germline CDR1 and CDR2: LNHDA and SQIVND (reference sequence). The CDR3 is CASSIALGRAYEQYF. In DNA, the CDR3 is TGTGCCAGTAGTATAGCCCTGGGCCGGGCCTACGAGCAGTACTTC. Variable domain in full (rest from reference TRBV19 and TRBJ2-7): DGGITQSPKYLFRKEGQNVTLSCEQNLNHDAMYWYRQDPGQGLRLIYYSQIVNDFQKGDIAEGYSVSREKKESFPLTVTSAQKNPTAFYLCASSIALGRAYEQYFGPGTRLTVT.

The rearrangement uses TRBV11-2 and TRBJ2-7; 9 nucleotides agree with TRBD2. The CDR3 runs to 16 residues. The V and J ends lost 5 bases and 7 bases, in that order; junction bases with no gene match: 15. Germline V gene data show CDR1 as SGHAT and CDR2 as FQNNGV. The CDR3 sequence: CASSPRRLAGPQEQYF. CDR3 DNA: TGTGCCAGCAGCCCCCGGCGGCTAGCGGGACCCCAGGAGCAGTACTTC.

This clonotype has only a few counts. The chain joins TRBV20-1 to TRBJ1-2; no reliable D call. The CDR3 is 14 residues long. Germline CDR1 DFQATT, CDR2 SNEGSKA (reference sequence). V dropped 0 bases and J dropped 5 bases, with 13 bases sitting between them. The CDR3 sequence: CSARDTIAGYGYTF. The CDR3 nucleotides read TGCAGTGCTAGAGATACCATTGCGGGGTATGGCTACACCTTC.

The gene calls are TRBV15 and TRBJ2-1; tentatively, D is TRBD1 (5 bases). The CDR3 runs to 17 residues. With 0 bases removed from V and 7 bases from J, the gap between germline ends came to 19 bases. Germline V gene data show CDR1 as LNHNV and CDR2 as YYDKDF (reference sequence). CDR3 DNA: TGTGCCACCAGCAGAGAACCACCAAGCAGGGCTAAAAATGAGCAGTTCTTC. This encodes CATSREPPSRAKNEQFF.

V usage is TRBV18 and J usage is TRBJ2-7; D might be TRBD1 or TRBD2, each matching 5 bases. V shed 3 bases and J shed 2 bases, with 8 bases lying between them. Germline V CDR1 and CDR2: KGHSH, LQKENI. The CDR3 consists of 13 residues. The CDR3 loop reads CASSPGATYEQYF. CDR3 nucleotides: TGTGCCAGCTCACCCGGGGCTACCTACGAGCAGTACTTC. The whole variable domain, remainder taken from reference TRBV18 and TRBJ2-7, is NAGVMQNPRHLVRRRGQEARLRCSPMKGHSHVYWYRQLPEEGLKFMVYLQKENIIDESGMPKERFSAEFPKEGPSILRIQQVVRGDSAAYFCASSPGATYEQYFGPGTRLTVT.

The chain couples TRBV7-2 to TRBJ2-7; 7 nucleotides match TRBD2. J lost 2 bases, V lost 1 base, and 5 bases had no gene match. Germline values: CDR1 SGHTA, CDR2 FQGNSA. This CDR3 is built from 15 residues. CDR3 bases: TGTGCCAGCAGCTTAGTCGCGGGAGACGCCTACGAGCAGTACTTC. This codes for CASSLVAGDAYEQYF.